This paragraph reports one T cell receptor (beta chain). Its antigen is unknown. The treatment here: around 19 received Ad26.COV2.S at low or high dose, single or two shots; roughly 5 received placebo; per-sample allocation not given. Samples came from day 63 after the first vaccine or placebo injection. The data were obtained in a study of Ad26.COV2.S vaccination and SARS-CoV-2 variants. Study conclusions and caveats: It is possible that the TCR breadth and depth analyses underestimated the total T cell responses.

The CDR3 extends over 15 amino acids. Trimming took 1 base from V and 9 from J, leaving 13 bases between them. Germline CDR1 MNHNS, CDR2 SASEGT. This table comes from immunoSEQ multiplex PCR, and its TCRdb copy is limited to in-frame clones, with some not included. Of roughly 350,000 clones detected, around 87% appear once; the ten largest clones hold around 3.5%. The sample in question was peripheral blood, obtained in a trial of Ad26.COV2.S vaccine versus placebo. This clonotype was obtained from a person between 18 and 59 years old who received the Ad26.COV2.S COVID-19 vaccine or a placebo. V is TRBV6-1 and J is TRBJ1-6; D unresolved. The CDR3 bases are TGTGCCAGCAGTGAAGAGGAGGTCCGGGGTTCACCCCTCCACTTT. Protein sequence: CASSEEEVRGSPLHF.